The clone carrying this TCR beta chain occurred a few times. What it binds is unknown. CDR3 regions of TCR beta were amplified from RNA transcripts. Second-round multiplex PCR came after a first-round RT-PCR that employed HTBI primers. TCRdb fed the multiplex PCR reads into MiXCR, producing one record per CDR3 protein. The table records 740,000 or so distinct CDR3 sequences, roughly two fifths of them present only once. V trimming: 6 bases; J trimming: 1 base; junction bases outside the gene matches: 5. This CDR3 has 14 amino acids. Germline assignment: CDR1 DFQATT and CDR2 SNEGSKA (reference sequence). The data originate from a study of Graves' ophthalmopathy and Graves' hyperthyroidism. Points from the study as a whole: Detected in blood as well were most expanded thyroid clonotypes with frequency above 0.001.

Moderate-to-severe activity, CAS ≥3, NOSPECS ≥4 and duration under 3 months were recorded for donors with ophthalmopathy. Certain patients were not enrolled. These were patients with other autoimmune diseases, uncontrolled infections, pregnancy or lactation. The diagnosis was founded upon clinical symptoms, serum thyroxine, TRAb, thyroid ultrasound and orbital computed tomography. Sequences were obtained from peripheral blood. The chain joins TRBV20-1 to TRBJ1-5; 8 positions agree with TRBD1. The TCR comes from an adult man with Graves' ophthalmopathy. The DNA of the CDR3 is TGCAGTGCGGAAAGACAGGGGAGCAATCAGCCCCAGCATTTT. It codes for CSAERQGSNQPQHF.